This entry concerns a single T cell receptor beta chain. Antigen specificity is unknown. TCRdb's table, derived via immunoSEQ multiplex PCR, lists solely in-frame clones and lacks some. The repertoire includes 650,000 to 800,000 clones, 72% of them detected once, and under 2% sits in the top ten. This entry belongs to a study of shared clonotypes between healthy human individuals. Study as a whole: The plates for each donor numbered three CD4 naive, three CD4 memory, two CD8 naive and one CD8 memory.

Broader study findings: All-four-donor shared clonotypes had higher generation probabilities than non-shared clonotypes did.

The sequence was obtained from a woman between 25 and 40 years old in good health. Sample: memory CD4+ T cells sorted from blood. Subset described: CD45RA-negative fraction.

CDR3 nucleotide sequence: TGCGCCAGCAGCCAAGCCTCTGGGACAGATACGCAGTATTTT. Encoded protein: CASSQASGTDTQYF. This chain connects TRBV4-1 to TRBJ2-3; D is unclear. Trimming shortened V by 1 base and J by 3 bases, and 8 bases separated the two germline ends. CDR1 and CDR2 (germline): MGHRA, YSYEKL. This CDR3 spans 14 amino acids.